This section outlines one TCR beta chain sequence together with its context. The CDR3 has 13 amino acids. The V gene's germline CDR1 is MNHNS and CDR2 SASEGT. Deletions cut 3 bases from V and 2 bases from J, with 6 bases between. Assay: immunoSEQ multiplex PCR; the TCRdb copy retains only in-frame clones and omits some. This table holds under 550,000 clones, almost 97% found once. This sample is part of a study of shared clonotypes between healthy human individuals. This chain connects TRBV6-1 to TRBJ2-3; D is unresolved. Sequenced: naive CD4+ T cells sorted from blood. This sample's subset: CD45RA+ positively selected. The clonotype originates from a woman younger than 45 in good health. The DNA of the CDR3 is TGTGCCAGCAGTGAGGGCACCACAGATACGCAGTATTTT. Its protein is CASSEGTTDTQYF.